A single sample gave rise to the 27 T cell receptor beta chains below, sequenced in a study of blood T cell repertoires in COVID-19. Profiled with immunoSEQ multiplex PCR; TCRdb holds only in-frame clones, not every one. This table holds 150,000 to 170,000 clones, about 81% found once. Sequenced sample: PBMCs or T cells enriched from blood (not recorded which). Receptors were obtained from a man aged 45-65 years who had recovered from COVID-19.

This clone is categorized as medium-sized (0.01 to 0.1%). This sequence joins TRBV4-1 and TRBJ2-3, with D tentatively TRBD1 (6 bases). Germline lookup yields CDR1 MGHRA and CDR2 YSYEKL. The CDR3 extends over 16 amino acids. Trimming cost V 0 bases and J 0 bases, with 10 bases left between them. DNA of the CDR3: TGCGCCAGCAGCCAAGATTTGGGGGCTAGCACAGATACGCAGTATTTT. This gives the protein CASSQDLGASTDTQYF.

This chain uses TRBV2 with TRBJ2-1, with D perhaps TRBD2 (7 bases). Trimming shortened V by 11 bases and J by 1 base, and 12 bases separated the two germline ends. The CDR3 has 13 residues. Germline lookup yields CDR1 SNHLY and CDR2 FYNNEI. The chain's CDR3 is CAGGAVSYNEQFF. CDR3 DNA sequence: TGTGCCGGGGGGGCGGTTTCCTACAATGAGCAGTTCTTC.

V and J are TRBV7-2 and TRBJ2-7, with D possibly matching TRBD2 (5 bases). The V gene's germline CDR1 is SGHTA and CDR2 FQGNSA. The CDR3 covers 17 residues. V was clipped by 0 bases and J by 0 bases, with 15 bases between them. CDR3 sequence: CASSLAGAGTSSYEQYF. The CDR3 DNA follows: TGTGCCAGCAGCTTAGCGGGTGCGGGTACCAGCTCCTACGAGCAGTACTTC.

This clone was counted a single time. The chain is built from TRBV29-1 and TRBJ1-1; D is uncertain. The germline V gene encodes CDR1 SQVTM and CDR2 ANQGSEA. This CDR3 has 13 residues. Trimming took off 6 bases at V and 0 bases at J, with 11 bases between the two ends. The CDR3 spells CSVSRQMNTEAFF. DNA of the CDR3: TGCAGCGTGAGCAGGCAGATGAACACTGAAGCTTTCTTT.

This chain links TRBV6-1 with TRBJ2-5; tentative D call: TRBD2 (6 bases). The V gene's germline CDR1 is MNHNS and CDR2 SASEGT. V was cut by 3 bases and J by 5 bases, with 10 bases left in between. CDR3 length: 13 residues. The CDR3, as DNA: TGTGCCAGCAGTGATCTCGCGGGGGAGACCCAGTACTTC. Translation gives CASSDLAGETQYF.

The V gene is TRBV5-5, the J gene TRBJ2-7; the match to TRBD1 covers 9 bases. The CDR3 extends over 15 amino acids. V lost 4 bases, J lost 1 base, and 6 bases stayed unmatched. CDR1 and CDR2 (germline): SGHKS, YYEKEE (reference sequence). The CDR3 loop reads CASSTGTGSSYEQYF. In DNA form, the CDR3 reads TGTGCCAGCAGCACAGGGACAGGGTCGTCCTACGAGCAGTACTTC. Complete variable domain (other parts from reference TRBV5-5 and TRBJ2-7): DAGVTQSPTHLIKTRGQQVTLRCSPISGHKSVSWYQQVLGQGPQFIFQYYEKEERGRGNFPDRFSARQFPNYSSELNVNALLLGDSALYLCASSTGTGSSYEQYFGPGTRLTVT.

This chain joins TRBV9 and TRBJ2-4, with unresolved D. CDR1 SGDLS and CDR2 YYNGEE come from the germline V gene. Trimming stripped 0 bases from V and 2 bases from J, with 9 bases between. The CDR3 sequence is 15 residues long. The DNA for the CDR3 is TGTGCCAGCAGCGTAGGTGTGACAACCAAAAACATTCAGTACTTC. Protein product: CASSVGVTTKNIQYF.

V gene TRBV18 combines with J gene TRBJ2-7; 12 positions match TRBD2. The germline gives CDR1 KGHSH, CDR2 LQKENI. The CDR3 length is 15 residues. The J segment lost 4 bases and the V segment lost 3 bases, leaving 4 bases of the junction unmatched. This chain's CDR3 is CASSPPGLAGYEQYF. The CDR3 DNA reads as TGTGCCAGCTCACCTCCGGGACTAGCGGGTTACGAGCAGTACTTC.

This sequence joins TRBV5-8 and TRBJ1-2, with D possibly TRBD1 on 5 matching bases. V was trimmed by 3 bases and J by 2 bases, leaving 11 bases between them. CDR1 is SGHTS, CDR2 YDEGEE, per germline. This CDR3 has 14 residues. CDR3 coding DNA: TGTGCCAGCAGCTGGGGGGACGGAAACTATGGCTACACCTTC. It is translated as CASSWGDGNYGYTF. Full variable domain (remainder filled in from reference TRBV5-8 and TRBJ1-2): EAGVTQSPTHLIKTRGQQATLRCSPISGHTSVYWYQQALGLGLQFLLWYDEGEERNRGNFPPRFSGRQFPNYSSELNVNALELEDSALYLCASSWGDGNYGYTFGSGTRLTVV.

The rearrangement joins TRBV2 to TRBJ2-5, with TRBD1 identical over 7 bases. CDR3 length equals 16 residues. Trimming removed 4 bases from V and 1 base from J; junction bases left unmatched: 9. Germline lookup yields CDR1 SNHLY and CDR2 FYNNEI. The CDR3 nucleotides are TGTGCCAGCAGTGTTAGGCGACAGGGTATCCAAGAGACCCAGTACTTC. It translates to CASSVRRQGIQETQYF.

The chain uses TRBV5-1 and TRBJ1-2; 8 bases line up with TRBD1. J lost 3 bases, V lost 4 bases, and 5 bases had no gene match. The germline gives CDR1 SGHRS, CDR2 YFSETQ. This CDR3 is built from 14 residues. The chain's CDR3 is CASSVDRDDYGYTF. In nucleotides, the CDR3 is TGCGCCAGCAGCGTGGACAGGGATGACTATGGCTACACCTTC.

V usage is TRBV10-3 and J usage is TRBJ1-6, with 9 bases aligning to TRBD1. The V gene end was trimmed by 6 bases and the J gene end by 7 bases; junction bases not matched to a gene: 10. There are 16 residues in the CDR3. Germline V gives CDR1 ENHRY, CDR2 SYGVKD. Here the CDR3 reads CAISQTGGGVNSPLHF. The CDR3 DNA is TGTGCCATCAGCCAGACAGGGGGGGGAGTCAATTCACCCCTCCACTTT.

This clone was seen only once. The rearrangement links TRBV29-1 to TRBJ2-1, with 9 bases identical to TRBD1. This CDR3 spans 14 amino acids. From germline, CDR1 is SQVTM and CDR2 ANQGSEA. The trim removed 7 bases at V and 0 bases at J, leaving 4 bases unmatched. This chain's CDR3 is CSARTGDSYNEQFF. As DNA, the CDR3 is TGCAGCGCAAGGACAGGGGACTCCTACAATGAGCAGTTCTTC.

CDR3 loop: CASSYAGGQPQHF. In nucleotides, the CDR3 is TGCGCCAGCAGCTACGCCGGTGGTCAGCCCCAGCATTTT. V usage is TRBV5-1 and J usage is TRBJ1-5; D remains ambiguous. This CDR3 contains 13 residues. Deletions cut 3 bases from V and 6 bases from J, with 10 bases between. Germline assignment: CDR1 SGHRS and CDR2 YFSETQ.

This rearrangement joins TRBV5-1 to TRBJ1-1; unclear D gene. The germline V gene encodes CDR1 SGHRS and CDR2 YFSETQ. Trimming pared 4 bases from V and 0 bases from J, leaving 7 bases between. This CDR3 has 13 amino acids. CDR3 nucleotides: TGCGCCAGCAGCGCCGAGTTGAACACTGAAGCTTTCTTT. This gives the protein CASSAELNTEAFF. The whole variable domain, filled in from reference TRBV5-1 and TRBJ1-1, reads KAGVTQTPRYLIKTRGQQVTLSCSPISGHRSVSWYQQTPGQGLQFLFEYFSETQRNKGNFPGRFSGRQFSNSRSEMNVSTLELGDSALYLCASSAELNTEAFFGQGTRLTVV.

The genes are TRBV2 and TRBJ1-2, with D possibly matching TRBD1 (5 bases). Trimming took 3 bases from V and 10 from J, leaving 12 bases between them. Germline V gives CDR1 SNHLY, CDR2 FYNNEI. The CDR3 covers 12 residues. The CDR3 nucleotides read TGTGCCAGCAGTGAGGGCCAGGGAACCTACACCTTC. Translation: CASSEGQGTYTF.

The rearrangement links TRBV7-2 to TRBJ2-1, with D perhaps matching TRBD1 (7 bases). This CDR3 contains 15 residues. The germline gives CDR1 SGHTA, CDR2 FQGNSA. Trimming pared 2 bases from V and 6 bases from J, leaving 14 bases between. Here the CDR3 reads CASSLQQGGFNEQFF. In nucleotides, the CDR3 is TGTGCCAGCAGCTTACAGCAGGGGGGTTTCAATGAGCAGTTCTTC.

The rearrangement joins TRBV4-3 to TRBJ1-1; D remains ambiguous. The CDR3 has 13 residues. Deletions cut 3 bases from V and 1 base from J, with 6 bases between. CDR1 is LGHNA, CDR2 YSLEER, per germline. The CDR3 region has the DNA TGCGCCAGCAGCCAGGGCGCGAACACTGAAGCTTTCTTT. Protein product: CASSQGANTEAFF.

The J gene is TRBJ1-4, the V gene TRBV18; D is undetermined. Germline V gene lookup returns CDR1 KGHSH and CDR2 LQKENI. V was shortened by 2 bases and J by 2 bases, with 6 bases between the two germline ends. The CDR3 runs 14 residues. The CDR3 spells CASSPGRTNEKLFF. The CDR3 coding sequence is TGTGCCAGCTCACCAGGGAGGACTAATGAAAAACTGTTTTTT.

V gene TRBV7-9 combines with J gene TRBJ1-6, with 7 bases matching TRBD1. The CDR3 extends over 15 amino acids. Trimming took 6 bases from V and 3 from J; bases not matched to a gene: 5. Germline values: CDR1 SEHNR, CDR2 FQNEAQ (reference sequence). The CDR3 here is CASSLRDSYNSPLHF. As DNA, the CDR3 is TGTGCCAGCAGTCTGCGGGACAGCTATAATTCACCCCTCCACTTT. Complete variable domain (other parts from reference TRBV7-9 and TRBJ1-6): DTGVSQNPRHKITKRGQNVTFRCDPISEHNRLYWYRQTLGQGPEFLTYFQNEAQLEKSRLLSDRFSAERPKGSFSTLEIQRTEQGDSAMYLCASSLRDSYNSPLHFGNGTRLTVT.

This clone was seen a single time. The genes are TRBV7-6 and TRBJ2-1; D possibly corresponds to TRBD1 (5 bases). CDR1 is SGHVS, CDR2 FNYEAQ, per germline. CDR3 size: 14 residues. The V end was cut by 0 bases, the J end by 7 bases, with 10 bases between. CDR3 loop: CASSLAGQGNEQFF. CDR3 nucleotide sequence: TGTGCCAGCAGCTTAGCGGGGCAAGGGAATGAGCAGTTCTTC.

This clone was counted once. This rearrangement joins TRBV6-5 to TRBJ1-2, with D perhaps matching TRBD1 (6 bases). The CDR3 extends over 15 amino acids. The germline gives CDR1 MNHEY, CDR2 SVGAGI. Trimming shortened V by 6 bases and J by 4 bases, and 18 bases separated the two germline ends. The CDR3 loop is CASRPDRNIGYGYTF. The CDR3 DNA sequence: TGTGCCAGCAGACCAGACAGGAACATCGGCTATGGCTACACCTTC.

CDR3 amino acids: CASSSGFPGNTIYF. The CDR3 coding sequence is TGTGCCAGCAGCTCCGGGTTTCCTGGAAACACCATATATTTT. This chain joins TRBV7-3 and TRBJ1-3, with D hard to call. Germline CDR1 SGHTA, CDR2 FQGTGA. This CDR3 is built from 14 residues. Trimming stripped 4 bases from V and 2 bases from J, with 9 bases between.

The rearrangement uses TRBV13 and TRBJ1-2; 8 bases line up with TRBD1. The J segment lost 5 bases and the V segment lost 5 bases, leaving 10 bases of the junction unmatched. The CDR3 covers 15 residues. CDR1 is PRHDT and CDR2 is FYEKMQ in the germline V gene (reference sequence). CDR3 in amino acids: CASSTTLDREYGYTF. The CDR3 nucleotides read TGTGCCAGCAGCACAACCCTGGACAGGGAATATGGCTACACCTTC.

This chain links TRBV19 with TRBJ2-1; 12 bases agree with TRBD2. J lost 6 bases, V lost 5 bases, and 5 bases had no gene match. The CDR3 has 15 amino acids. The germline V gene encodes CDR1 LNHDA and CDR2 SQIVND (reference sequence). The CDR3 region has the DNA TGTGCCAGTAGTCGGACTAGCGGGGTCTTCAATGAGCAGTTCTTC. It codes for CASSRTSGVFNEQFF.

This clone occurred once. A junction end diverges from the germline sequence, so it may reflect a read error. DNA of the CDR3: TGTGCCAGCAGCCAAGTTAGCGGGGGGGGCCCTCAAGGGACCCAGTACTTC. Protein: CASSQVSGGGPQGTQYF. The chain is built from TRBV4-2 and TRBJ2-5, with 11 bases identical to TRBD2. CDR3 length equals 17 residues. CDR1 LGHNA and CDR2 YNFKEQ come from the germline V gene.

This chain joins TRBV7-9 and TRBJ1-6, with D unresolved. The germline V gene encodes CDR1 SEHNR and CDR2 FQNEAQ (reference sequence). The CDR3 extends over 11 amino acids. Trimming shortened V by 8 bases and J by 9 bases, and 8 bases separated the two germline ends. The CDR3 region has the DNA TGTGCCAGCGGAGAGGGTTCACCCCTCCACTTT. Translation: CASGEGSPLHF.